This T cell receptor beta chain emerged from a study of blood T cell repertoires in COVID-19. TCRdb's table, derived via immunoSEQ multiplex PCR, lists solely in-frame clones and lacks some. The repertoire has around 68,000 clones, 75% to 85% of them found once; the top ten carry 10% to 15%. Sequencing was done on a sample of peripheral blood. The clonotype originates from a human donor in a cohort sampled during active COVID-19.

The CDR3 DNA reads TGTGCCAGTAGTAGATCTGCGTCAAATGAGCAGTTCTTC. Translating gives CASSRSASNEQFF. The rearrangement uses TRBV19 and TRBJ2-1; D unclear. This CDR3 is 13 amino acids long. Germline CDR1 LNHDA, CDR2 SQIVND (reference sequence). V was trimmed by 4 bases and J by 7 bases, leaving 11 bases between them. The full variable domain, completed using reference TRBV19 and TRBJ2-1, is DGGITQSPKYLFRKEGQNVTLSCEQNLNHDAMYWYRQDPGQGLRLIYYSQIVNDFQKGDIAEGYSVSREKKESFPLTVTSAQKNPTAFYLCASSRSASNEQFFGPGTRLTVL.